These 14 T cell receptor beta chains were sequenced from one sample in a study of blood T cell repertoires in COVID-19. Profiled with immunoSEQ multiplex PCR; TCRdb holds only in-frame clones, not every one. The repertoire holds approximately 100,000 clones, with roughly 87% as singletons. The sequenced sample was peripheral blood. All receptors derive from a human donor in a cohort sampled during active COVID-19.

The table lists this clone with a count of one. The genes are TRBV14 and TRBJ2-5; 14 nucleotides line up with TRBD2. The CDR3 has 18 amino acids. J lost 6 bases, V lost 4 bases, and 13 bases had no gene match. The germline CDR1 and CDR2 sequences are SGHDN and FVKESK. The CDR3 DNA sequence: TGTGCCAGCAGCCCGGGACTAGCGGGAGTCGGTAGTGGAAAGACCCAGTACTTC. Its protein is CASSPGLAGVGSGKTQYF. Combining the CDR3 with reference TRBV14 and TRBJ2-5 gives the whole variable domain EAGVTQFPSHSVIEKGQTVTLRCDPISGHDNLYWYRRVMGKEIKFLLHFVKESKQDESGMPNNRFLAERTGGTYSTLKVQPAELEDSGVYFCASSPGLAGVGSGKTQYFGPGTRLLVL.

The CDR3: CASSLGGDTQYF. The DNA for the CDR3 is TGTGCCAGCAGTTTGGGAGGAGATACGCAGTATTTT. J is TRBJ2-3 and V is TRBV12-3 or TRBV12-4; D possibly corresponds to TRBD2 (6 bases). CDR3 size: 12 residues. V was shortened by 3 bases and J by 5 bases, with 6 bases between the two germline ends.

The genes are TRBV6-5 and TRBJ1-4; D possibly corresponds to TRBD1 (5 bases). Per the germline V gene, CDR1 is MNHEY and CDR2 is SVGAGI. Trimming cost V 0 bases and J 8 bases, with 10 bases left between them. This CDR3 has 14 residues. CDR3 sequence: CASSYSGQAEKLFF. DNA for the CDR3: TGTGCCAGCAGTTACTCCGGACAAGCGGAAAAACTGTTTTTT.

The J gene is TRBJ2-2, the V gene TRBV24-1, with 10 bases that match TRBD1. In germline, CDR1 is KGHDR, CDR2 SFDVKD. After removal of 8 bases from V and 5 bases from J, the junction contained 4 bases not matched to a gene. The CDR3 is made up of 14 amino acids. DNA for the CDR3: TGTGCCACCAAAAGGACAGGGGGTACCGGGGAGCTGTTTTTT. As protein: CATKRTGGTGELFF.

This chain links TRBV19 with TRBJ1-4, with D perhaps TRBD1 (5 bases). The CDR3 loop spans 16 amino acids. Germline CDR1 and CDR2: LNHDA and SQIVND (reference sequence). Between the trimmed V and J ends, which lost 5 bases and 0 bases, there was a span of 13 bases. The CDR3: CASSGRQLATNEKLFF. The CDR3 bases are TGTGCCAGTAGTGGTCGACAGCTTGCAACTAATGAAAAACTGTTTTTT.

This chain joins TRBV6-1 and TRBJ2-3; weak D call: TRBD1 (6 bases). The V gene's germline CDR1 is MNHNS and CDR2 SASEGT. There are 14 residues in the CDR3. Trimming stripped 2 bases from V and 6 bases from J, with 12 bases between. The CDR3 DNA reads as TGTGCCAGCAGTGAATCTACAGGGTTGGATACGCAGTATTTT. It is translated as CASSESTGLDTQYF.

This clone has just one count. CDR3 bases: TGCAGTGCTAGTAGCGGGAGCCGGACAGATACGCAGTATTTT. Translation gives CSASSGSRTDTQYF. The rearrangement links TRBV20-1 to TRBJ2-3; 9 positions match TRBD2. V lost 3 bases to trimming and J lost 3 bases; unmatched junction nucleotides: 4. CDR1 and CDR2 from the germline V gene are DFQATT and SNEGSKA (reference sequence). The length of the CDR3 is 14 residues.

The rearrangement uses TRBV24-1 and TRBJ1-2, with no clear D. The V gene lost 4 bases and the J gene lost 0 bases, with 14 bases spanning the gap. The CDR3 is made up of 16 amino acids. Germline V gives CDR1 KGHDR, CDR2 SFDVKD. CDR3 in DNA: TGTGCCACCAGTGACTCCCCGGGGTCGACTAACTATGGCTACACCTTC. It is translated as CATSDSPGSTNYGYTF.

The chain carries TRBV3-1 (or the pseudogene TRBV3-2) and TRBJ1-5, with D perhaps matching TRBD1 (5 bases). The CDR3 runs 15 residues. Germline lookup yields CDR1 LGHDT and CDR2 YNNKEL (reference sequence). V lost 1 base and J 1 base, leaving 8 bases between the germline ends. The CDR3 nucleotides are TGTGCCAGCAGCCAAGGCCGACAGAGCAATCAGCCCCAGCATTTT. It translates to CASSQGRQSNQPQHF.

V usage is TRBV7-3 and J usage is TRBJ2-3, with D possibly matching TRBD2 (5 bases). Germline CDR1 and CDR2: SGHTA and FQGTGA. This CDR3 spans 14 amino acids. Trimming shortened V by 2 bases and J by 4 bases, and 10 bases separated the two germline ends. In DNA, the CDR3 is TGTGCCAGCAGCTTAGGGTCTAGCTCAGATACGCAGTATTTT. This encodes CASSLGSSSDTQYF.

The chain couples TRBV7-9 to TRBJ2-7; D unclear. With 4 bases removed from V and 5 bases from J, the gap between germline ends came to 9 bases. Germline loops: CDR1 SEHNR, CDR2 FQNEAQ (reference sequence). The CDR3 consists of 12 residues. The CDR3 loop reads CASSSPGNEQYF. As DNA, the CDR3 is TGTGCCAGCAGCTCTCCCGGTAACGAGCAGTACTTC.

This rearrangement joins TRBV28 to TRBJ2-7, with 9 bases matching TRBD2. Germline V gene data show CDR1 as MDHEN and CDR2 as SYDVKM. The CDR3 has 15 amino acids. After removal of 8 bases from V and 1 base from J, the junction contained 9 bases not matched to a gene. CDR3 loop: CASSHSGSRSYEQYF. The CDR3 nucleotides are TGTGCCAGCTCTCATAGCGGGAGTAGATCCTACGAGCAGTACTTC.

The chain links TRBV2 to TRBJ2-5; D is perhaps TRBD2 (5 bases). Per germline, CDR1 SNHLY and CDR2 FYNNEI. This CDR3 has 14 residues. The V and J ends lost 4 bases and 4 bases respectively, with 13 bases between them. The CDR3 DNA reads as TGTGCCAGCAGTGCTAGCCTTCCCCGAGAGACCCAGTACTTC. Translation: CASSASLPRETQYF.

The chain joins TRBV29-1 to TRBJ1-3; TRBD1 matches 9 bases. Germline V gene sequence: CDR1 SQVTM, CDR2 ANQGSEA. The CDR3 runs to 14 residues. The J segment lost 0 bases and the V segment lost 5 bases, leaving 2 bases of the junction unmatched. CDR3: CSVRTGDSGNTIYF. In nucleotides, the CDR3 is TGCAGCGTTCGGACAGGGGACTCTGGAAACACCATATATTTT.